This T cell receptor (beta chain) was sequenced in a study of T cells in Graves' hyperthyroidism and ophthalmopathy. TCR beta CDR3 sequences were amplified from RNA transcripts. The HTBI primer set served for first-round RT-PCR of the TCR CDR3. MiXCR, applied by TCRdb to the multiplex PCR reads, yields one record per CDR3 protein. The table has 250,000 or so distinct CDR3 sequences, around 15% seen once; the top ten hold around 31%. This clonotype was counted many times. CDR3 length: 15 residues. The V segment lost 3 bases and the J segment 0 bases; nucleotides outside the gene matches: 6. Germline CDR1 is DFQATT and CDR2 is SNEGSKA (reference sequence).

The specimen sequenced was blood. The source of this sequence is a woman between 50 and 59 years old with Graves' hyperthyroidism that later progressed to Graves' ophthalmopathy. The V and J genes are TRBV20-1 and TRBJ2-3, with 7 bases fitting TRBD2. CDR3 DNA sequence: TGCAGTGCTAGCCCCAGGACTAGGAGCACAGATACGCAGTATTTT. It is translated as CSASPRTRSTDTQYF.